These 26 T cell receptor beta chains were sequenced from one sample in a study of cytomegalovirus exposure and HLA in healthy donors. The PCR made use of 60 Vbeta and 13 Jbeta primers. TCRdb's table, derived via immunoSEQ multiplex PCR, lists solely in-frame clones and lacks some. Found here are about 160,000 clones, about 79% of them singletons; the top ten hold 5% to 7%. The material sequenced was PBMCs. The receptors here all came from a man aged 45-65 years in good health and CMV-seropositive.

This clone showed up just a few times. The chain employs TRBV6-1 and TRBJ2-7; TRBD1 might be the D (5 bases). CDR1 and CDR2 from the germline V gene are MNHNS and SASEGT. V dropped 10 bases and J dropped 4 bases, with 14 bases sitting between them. The CDR3 spans 12 residues. This CDR3 is CATTPRGYEQYF. The DNA for the CDR3 is TGTGCCACCACCCCTAGGGGTTACGAGCAGTACTTC.

The chain employs TRBV6-5 and TRBJ1-2, with unresolved D. Germline CDR1 MNHEY, CDR2 SVGAGI. The CDR3 covers 16 residues. Deletions cut 4 bases from V and 0 bases from J, with 15 bases between. For the CDR3, the DNA is TGTGCCAGCAGTTCGCTTATCCAGGCCACTAACTATGGCTACACCTTC. Protein product: CASSSLIQATNYGYTF.

This chain links TRBV7-9 with TRBJ1-3, with a tentative D call TRBD1 (6 bases). Germline V gene sequence: CDR1 SEHNR, CDR2 FQNEAQ (reference sequence). V lost 3 bases, J lost 2 bases, and 14 bases lay in between. The CDR3 totals 16 residues. The CDR3 sequence is CASSFLQGEAGNTIYF. The DNA of the CDR3 is TGTGCCAGCAGCTTTTTACAGGGAGAGGCTGGAAACACCATATATTTT. The full variable domain, completed using reference TRBV7-9 and TRBJ1-3, is DTGVSQNPRHKITKRGQNVTFRCDPISEHNRLYWYRQTLGQGPEFLTYFQNEAQLEKSRLLSDRFSAERPKGSFSTLEIQRTEQGDSAMYLCASSFLQGEAGNTIYFGEGSWLTVV.

This clone qualifies as medium-sized. The chain links TRBV7-8 to TRBJ1-1; D remains ambiguous. The V end lost 1 base, the J end lost 1 base, and 7 bases lay between the germline ends. CDR3 length equals 14 residues. From germline, CDR1 is SGHVS and CDR2 FQNEAQ. CDR3 residues: CASSLGGWNTEAFF. As DNA, the CDR3 is TGTGCCAGCAGCTTAGGCGGGTGGAACACTGAAGCTTTCTTT.

The V call is TRBV5-4, the J call TRBJ2-7; 12 positions agree with TRBD2. The CDR3 length is 13 residues. Trimming cost V 4 bases and J 7 bases; bases outside gene matches: 3. Germline V lookup: CDR1 SGHNT, CDR2 YYREEE (reference sequence). The CDR3 DNA follows: TGTGCCAGCAGCGTCGGACTAGCGGGAGAGCAGTACGTC. This gives the protein CASSVGLAGEQYV.

The chain is built from TRBV7-8 and TRBJ2-1; D gene ambiguous. The V end lost 5 bases, the J end lost 1 base, and 6 bases lay between the germline ends. CDR1 is SGHVS, CDR2 FQNEAQ, per germline. The CDR3 is 13 residues long. The DNA for the CDR3 is TGTGCCAGCAGCCCGACTTCCTACAATGAGCAGTTCTTC. This gives the protein CASSPTSYNEQFF.

This chain uses TRBV7-3 with TRBJ2-2; no definite D call. CDR3 length: 15 amino acids. Germline CDR1 and CDR2: SGHTA and FQGTGA. The V end lost 1 base, the J end lost 4 bases, and 10 bases lay between the germline ends. The CDR3 reads CASSLNQLTTGELFF. The CDR3 DNA sequence: TGTGCCAGCAGCTTAAATCAACTTACCACCGGGGAGCTGTTTTTT.

The CDR3 region is CASRSDGSDTQYF. The DNA of the CDR3 is TGTGCCAGCAGGTCCGACGGGTCAGATACGCAGTATTTT. This sequence joins TRBV7-9 and TRBJ2-3; D is unclear. The CDR3 has 13 amino acids. Deletions cut 6 bases from V and 4 bases from J, with 11 bases between. The germline V gene has CDR1 SEHNR and CDR2 FQNEAQ (reference sequence).

The chain links TRBV7-8 to TRBJ1-1; D unresolved. The length of the CDR3 is 14 residues. Germline values: CDR1 SGHVS, CDR2 FQNEAQ. Trimming pared 1 base from V and 5 bases from J, leaving 11 bases between. CDR3 coding DNA: TGTGCCAGCAGCTTAGTTTCCGGTTCAACTGAAGCTTTCTTT. It specifies CASSLVSGSTEAFF.

This chain joins TRBV5-3 and TRBJ1-1, with D perhaps TRBD1 (6 bases). TRBV5-3 is an ORF, and what it does is uncertain. The V end lost 0 bases, the J end lost 3 bases, and 15 bases lay between the germline ends. CDR3 length: 16 amino acids. CDR3 amino acids: CARSLGGPPRDTEAFF. The CDR3, as DNA: TGTGCCAGAAGCTTGGGGGGGCCACCCCGGGACACTGAAGCTTTCTTT.

V is TRBV7-8 and J is TRBJ2-7, with no clear D. V was shortened by 0 bases and J by 3 bases, with 6 bases between the two germline ends. CDR3 length: 13 residues. Germline V CDR1 and CDR2: SGHVS, FQNEAQ. DNA for the CDR3: TGTGCCAGCAGCTTAGCAGAGGTCTACGAGCAGTACGTC. This encodes CASSLAEVYEQYV.

The J gene is TRBJ1-1, the V gene TRBV9; no clear D gene. The CDR3 covers 14 residues. Germline V lookup: CDR1 SGDLS, CDR2 YYNGEE. The V gene lost 3 bases and the J gene lost 3 bases, with 12 bases spanning the gap. The DNA of the CDR3 is TGTGCCAGCAGCGCCAGAGGTAGATACACTGAAGCTTTCTTT. It yields the protein CASSARGRYTEAFF.

The chain has TRBV21-1 and TRBJ1-1. TRBV21-1 is deemed a pseudogene. The CDR3 sequence is 13 residues long. The CDR3 bases are TGTGCCAGCAGCAAAGGTCCTAGGAGTGAAGCTTTCTTT. Translation gives CASSKGPRSEAFF.

The chain employs TRBV6-5 and TRBJ2-7, with TRBD1 matching 8 bases. The germline V gene encodes CDR1 MNHEY and CDR2 SVGAGI. The CDR3 consists of 15 residues. Unmatched junction bases numbered 7, after V lost 5 bases and J lost 1 base. CDR3 amino acids: CASSVEQGGSYEQYV. The CDR3, as DNA: TGTGCCAGCAGTGTAGAACAGGGGGGTTCCTACGAGCAGTACGTC.

The gene calls are TRBV29-1 and TRBJ1-2; 10 positions agree with TRBD1. The V and J ends lost 6 bases and 4 bases, in that order; junction bases with no gene match: 5. The CDR3 contains 13 residues. The germline V gene encodes CDR1 SQVTM and CDR2 ANQGSEA. CDR3 sequence (DNA): TGCAGCGTCGACAGGGGGCTTAGCTATGGCTACACCTTC. This gives the protein CSVDRGLSYGYTF.

The chain joins TRBV6-1 to TRBJ1-4; no reliable D call. Trimming took off 8 bases at V and 8 bases at J, with 21 bases between the two ends. Per the germline V gene, CDR1 is MNHNS and CDR2 is SASEGT. The CDR3 consists of 15 residues. CDR3: CASGKDSVVREKLFF. The CDR3 nucleotides read TGTGCCAGCGGGAAGGACTCGGTCGTAAGGGAAAAACTGTTTTTT.

V and J are TRBV4-1 and TRBJ2-1; TRBD1 agrees at 7 bases. The CDR3 spans 16 residues. Trimming at V came to 1 base and at J to 0 bases, leaving 3 bases not matched to a gene. Germline CDR1 and CDR2: MGHRA and YSYEKL. The CDR3 here is CASSQGSGGSYNEQFF. The CDR3 coding sequence is TGCGCCAGCAGCCAAGGGTCAGGGGGCTCCTACAATGAGCAGTTCTTC.

The V gene is TRBV6-1, the J gene TRBJ2-1; D possibly corresponds to TRBD1 (5 bases). V was shortened by 10 bases and J by 1 base, with 14 bases between the two germline ends. Germline values: CDR1 MNHNS, CDR2 SASEGT. This CDR3 has 14 amino acids. The CDR3 DNA reads as TGTGCCATCCAGAGACAGCCTTCCTACAATGAGCAGTTCTTC. Translated: CAIQRQPSYNEQFF.

The V and J genes are TRBV10-1 and TRBJ2-3, with 8 bases that match TRBD1. Trimming at V came to 0 bases and at J to 1 base, leaving 0 bases not matched to a gene. The CDR3 extends over 15 amino acids. Per the germline V gene, CDR1 is WNHNN and CDR2 is SYGVQD (reference sequence). Written as DNA, the CDR3 is TGCGCCAGCAGTGAGTCGACAGGGGGCACAGATACGCAGTATTTT. Protein product: CASSESTGGTDTQYF.

The chain uses TRBV15 and TRBJ2-7, with TRBD2 matching over 10 bases. V gave up 0 bases and J gave up 3 bases; unmatched junction bases: 5. Germline V gives CDR1 LNHNV, CDR2 YYDKDF (reference sequence). The CDR3 length is 16 residues. In DNA, the CDR3 is TGTGCCACCAGCAGAGAAACTAGCGGGGACCACTACGAGCAGTACTTC. As protein: CATSRETSGDHYEQYF.

This clone has more than one count but fewer than ten. V gene TRBV5-1 combines with J gene TRBJ2-7, with D possibly being TRBD1 (6 bases). V was cut by 4 bases and J by 6 bases, with 11 bases left in between. CDR1 is SGHRS, CDR2 YFSETQ, per germline. This CDR3 spans 12 amino acids. Written as DNA, the CDR3 is TGCGCCAGCAGCCGCGTGGGGGCCGAGCAGTACTTC. It encodes CASSRVGAEQYF.

This chain uses TRBV14 with TRBJ2-1; D call uncertain. V was pared by 0 bases and J by 7 bases, with 10 bases between. There are 14 residues in the CDR3. The germline V gene has CDR1 SGHDN and CDR2 FVKESK. CDR3 amino acids: CASSQELILNEQFF. Here the CDR3 DNA reads TGTGCCAGCAGCCAAGAACTCATTTTGAATGAGCAGTTCTTC.

This rearrangement joins TRBV27 to TRBJ2-3, with 12 bases aligning to TRBD2. Germline V gives CDR1 MNHEY, CDR2 SMNVEV (reference sequence). CDR3 length equals 15 residues. V lost 5 bases and J lost 3; bases outside the gene matches: 3. The CDR3 region has the DNA TGTGCCAGCAGTCGACTAGCGGGAGCAACAGATACGCAGTATTTT. Translating it yields CASSRLAGATDTQYF.

The chain employs TRBV7-2 and TRBJ1-5; TRBD1 matches at 7 bases. The germline gives CDR1 SGHTA, CDR2 FQGNSA. V lost 7 bases, J lost 0 bases, and 6 bases stayed unmatched. The CDR3 contains 15 residues. This CDR3 reads CASKIGTVSNQPQHF. The CDR3 coding sequence is TGTGCCAGCAAAATAGGGACAGTTAGCAATCAGCCCCAGCATTTT.

This clone appeared once. The V call is TRBV13, the J call TRBJ2-3, with D maybe TRBD2 (6 bases). The CDR3 loop spans 13 amino acids. The germline V gene encodes CDR1 PRHDT and CDR2 FYEKMQ (reference sequence). With 6 bases removed from V and 1 base from J, the gap between germline ends came to 8 bases. The CDR3 DNA follows: TGTGCCAGCAGTCCTAGCGGCACAGATACGCAGTATTTT. Translated, it gives CASSPSGTDTQYF.

Sample share makes this clone large (0.1 to 1%). The chain uses TRBV5-1 and TRBJ2-5; perhaps TRBD1 as D (6 bases). Germline V gives CDR1 SGHRS, CDR2 YFSETQ. This CDR3 is 16 amino acids long. The V and J ends lost 0 bases and 1 base respectively, with 13 bases between them. The CDR3 nucleotides read TGCGCCAGCAGCTTGGCCTCCGACAGGTCCCAAGAGACCCAGTACTTC. It specifies CASSLASDRSQETQYF.